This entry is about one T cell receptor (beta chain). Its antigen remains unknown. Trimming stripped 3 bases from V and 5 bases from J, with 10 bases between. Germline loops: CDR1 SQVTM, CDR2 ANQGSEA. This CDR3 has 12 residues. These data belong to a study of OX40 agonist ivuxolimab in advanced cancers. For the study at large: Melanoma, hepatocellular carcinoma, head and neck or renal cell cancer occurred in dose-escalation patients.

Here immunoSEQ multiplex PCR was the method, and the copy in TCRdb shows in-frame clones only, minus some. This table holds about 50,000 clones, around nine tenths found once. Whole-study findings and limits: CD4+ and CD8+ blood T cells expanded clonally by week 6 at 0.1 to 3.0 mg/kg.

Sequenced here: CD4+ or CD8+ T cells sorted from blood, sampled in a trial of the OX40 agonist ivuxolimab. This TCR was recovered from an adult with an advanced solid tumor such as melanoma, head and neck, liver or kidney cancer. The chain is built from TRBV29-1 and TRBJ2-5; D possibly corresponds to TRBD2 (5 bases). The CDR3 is CSVEPGGETQYF. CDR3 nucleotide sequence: TGCAGCGTTGAGCCAGGCGGGGAGACCCAGTACTTC.